This T cell receptor beta chain comes out of a study of blood T cells in healthy people across ages. Background on the study: About one barcoded beta molecule per two T cells was the capture yield of template switching. General study findings and limits: Expanded clonotype shifts may have been confounded, as the donors had an unknown CMV status.

Points on this clonotype: Its antigen is not known.

A J-beta primer mix and a sample-barcoded 5' primer were used in a second PCR of roughly 6 to 12 cycles. MiXCR was run by TCRdb on the 5' RACE reads, yielding one entry per CDR3 protein. This sample carries roughly 830,000 distinct CDR3 sequences, approximately 67% of them seen once, and the ten largest clones take 25% to 35%. V lost 6 bases, J lost 0 bases, and 8 bases lay in between. The CDR3 runs 15 residues. Germline CDR1 KGHDR, CDR2 SFDVKD. The rearrangement links TRBV24-1 to TRBJ2-6; no clear D. Specimen: blood. This clonotype was obtained from a man aged 25 to 40 in good health. CDR3 loop: CATSPGFSGANVLTF. The CDR3 nucleotides are TGTGCCACCAGTCCTGGGTTCTCTGGGGCCAACGTCCTGACTTTC.